The present T cell receptor beta chain was sequenced within a study of beta chain features in type 1 diabetes. This clone was detected only a few times. The antigen is unknown. Expressed TCRB transcripts were sequenced after all isolated RNA was converted to cDNA. The table came from immunoSEQ multiplex PCR; TCRdb's copy has only in-frame clones and leaves some out. The data contain 160,000 or so clones, about 63% of them singletons. Notes on the study in general: VDJ junctions sequenced from type 1 diabetes patients showed fewer insertions and more deletions. Type 1 diabetes patients showed a moderate but significant shortening of TCRB CDR3s in all four CD4+ subsets.

Trimming pared 5 bases from V and 6 bases from J, leaving 9 bases between. This CDR3 has 11 amino acids. Germline CDR1 is GTSNPN and CDR2 is SVGIG (reference sequence). This TCR was recovered from a man aged 25-45 years with type 1 diabetes. Source material: naive CD4+ T cells from blood. V usage is TRBV30 and J usage is TRBJ2-3, with D perhaps being TRBD1 or TRBD2 (5 bases each). The CDR3 loop is CAWREGDTQYF. CDR3 nucleotides: TGTGCCTGGCGAGAGGGGGATACGCAGTATTTT.